A selection of T cell receptor beta chains follows, all from one sample in a study of response to subunit inactivated influenza vaccine. One entry per CDR3 protein, called by TCRdb with MiXCR from the RT-PCR reads. The sample records 550,000 to 600,000 distinct CDR3 sequences, about an eighth being singletons. This sample comprised PBMCs from blood, obtained on the day of vaccination. Source of these receptors: a man aged 45-65 years who received an inactivated influenza vaccine. The CDR3 runs from the conserved cysteine through the conserved F or W. The order of the fields is J gene, D gene, clone size, V gene, CDR3 DNA, CDR3 protein. A D gene is named only where the DNA matches it firmly. For some rows the clone size is stated as once, few or many, or as a class when expanded; others skip it.

J gene: TRBJ2-6; D gene: TRBD1; clone size: NA; V gene: TRBV19; CDR3 DNA: TGTGCCAGTAGGGAAACAGGGGCTGGGGCCAACGTCCTGACTTTC; CDR3 protein: CASRETGAGANVLTF
J gene: TRBJ2-7; D gene: NA; clone size: NA; V gene: TRBV10-2; CDR3 DNA: TGCGCCATCCCCCCCCTCAGATCAGCCTACGAGCAGTACTTC; CDR3 protein: CAIPPLRSAYEQYF
J gene: TRBJ2-1; D gene: TRBD2; clone size: NA; V gene: TRBV13; CDR3 DNA: TGTGCCAGCAGCTTAGCGGTGCGGGAGTATCGCGGGAATGAGCAGTTCTTC; CDR3 protein: CASSLAVREYRGNEQFF
J gene: TRBJ2-5; D gene: TRBD1; clone size: few; V gene: TRBV7-2; CDR3 DNA: TGTGCCAGCAGCTTAGGACAGGGATACTTTCAAGAGACCCAGTACTTC; CDR3 protein: CASSLGQGYFQETQYF
J gene: TRBJ2-5; D gene: TRBD2; clone size: few; V gene: TRBV7-8; CDR3 DNA: TGTGCCAGCAGCTTATGGCGGGGGGGCAAAGAGACCCAGTACTTC; CDR3 protein: CASSLWRGGKETQYF
J gene: TRBJ2-5; D gene: NA; clone size: many; V gene: TRBV28; CDR3 DNA: TGTGCCAGCAGTTCAGTAGGAGAGACCCAGTACTTC; CDR3 protein: CASSSVGETQYF
J gene: TRBJ2-7; D gene: TRBD2; clone size: many; V gene: TRBV4-3; CDR3 DNA: TGCGCCAGCAGCCAAGAATGGGGATTGGCTAGCGGGAGCTACGAGCAGTACTTC; CDR3 protein: CASSQEWGLASGSYEQYF
J gene: TRBJ1-1; D gene: TRBD1; clone size: few; V gene: TRBV18; CDR3 DNA: TGTGCCAGCTCATCAAAAACAGGGGGCACTGAAGCTTTCTTT; CDR3 protein: CASSSKTGGTEAFF
J gene: TRBJ2-3; D gene: TRBD2; clone size: few; V gene: TRBV20-1; CDR3 DNA: TGCAGTGCCAGAGCTAGCGGGAGCACAGATACGCAGTATTTT; CDR3 protein: CSARASGSTDTQYF
J gene: TRBJ2-2; D gene: NA; clone size: NA; V gene: TRBV20-1; CDR3 DNA: TGCAGTGCTTCCCGGACACTCCTCACCGGGGAGCTGTTTTTT; CDR3 protein: CSASRTLLTGELFF
J gene: TRBJ1-1; D gene: NA; clone size: NA; V gene: TRBV20-1; CDR3 DNA: TGCAGTGCTAGTCCGTCAGGGAGGACTGAAGCTTTCTTT; CDR3 protein: CSASPSGRTEAFF
J gene: TRBJ2-1; D gene: NA; clone size: NA; V gene: TRBV20-1; CDR3 DNA: TGCAGTGCTAGCAGGAGGGGGGCCCTCTACAATGAGCAGTTCTTC; CDR3 protein: CSASRRGALYNEQFF
J gene: TRBJ2-2; D gene: NA; clone size: many; V gene: TRBV12-3/TRBV12-4; CDR3 DNA: TGTGCCAGCAGTTTTGGCACCCCGCCGACCGGGGAGCTGTTTTTT; CDR3 protein: CASSFGTPPTGELFF
J gene: TRBJ1-2; D gene: NA; clone size: few; V gene: TRBV6-5; CDR3 DNA: TGTGCCAGCAGTTACGGACAAAGCGTCTATGGCTACACCTTC; CDR3 protein: CASSYGQSVYGYTF
J gene: TRBJ2-3; D gene: TRBD2; clone size: many; V gene: TRBV9; CDR3 DNA: TGTGCCAGCAGCGTAGCGTTGGCGGGGGGCGCCTTGTATTTT; CDR3 protein: CASSVALAGGALYF
J gene: TRBJ2-3; D gene: TRBD2; clone size: NA; V gene: TRBV10-3; CDR3 DNA: TGTGCCATCACCCCAGGGACTAGCGGGGGGAGAGGCACAGATACGCAGTATTTT; CDR3 protein: CAITPGTSGGRGTDTQYF
J gene: TRBJ2-7; D gene: TRBD2; clone size: few; V gene: TRBV11-1; CDR3 DNA: TGTGCCAGCAGCTTAGGGCCGGGACTAGCGGGGGGATCACAAACCTACGAGCAGTACTTC; CDR3 protein: CASSLGPGLAGGSQTYEQYF
J gene: TRBJ2-1; D gene: TRBD2; clone size: NA; V gene: TRBV20-1; CDR3 DNA: TGCAGTGCTCGATCCGGGACTAGCGGGGATCGGTGGTTCTTC; CDR3 protein: CSARSGTSGDRWFF
J gene: TRBJ2-3; D gene: NA; clone size: NA; V gene: TRBV7-9; CDR3 DNA: TGTGCCAGCAGCATTGGCGGGGTAGGGCCAGATACGCAGTATTTT; CDR3 protein: CASSIGGVGPDTQYF
J gene: TRBJ1-6; D gene: TRBD1; clone size: NA; V gene: TRBV12-3/TRBV12-4; CDR3 DNA: TGTGCCAGCAGTCCCGGACAGGGTGGTTCACCCCTCCACTTT; CDR3 protein: CASSPGQGGSPLHF
J gene: TRBJ2-2; D gene: NA; clone size: NA; V gene: TRBV24-1; CDR3 DNA: TGTGCCACCAGTCCGCGGATCAACACCGGGGAGCTGTTTTTT; CDR3 protein: CATSPRINTGELFF
J gene: TRBJ1-1; D gene: NA; clone size: few; V gene: TRBV6-6; CDR3 DNA: TGTGCCAGCAGTTACTCAGCTGGGACTGAAGCTTTCTTT; CDR3 protein: CASSYSAGTEAFF
J gene: TRBJ2-7; D gene: NA; clone size: many; V gene: TRBV11-2; CDR3 DNA: TGTGCCAGCAGCGTCGCAGGTAACCCCTACGAGCAGTACTTC; CDR3 protein: CASSVAGNPYEQYF
J gene: TRBJ2-1; D gene: NA; clone size: many; V gene: TRBV7-3; CDR3 DNA: TGTGCCAGCAGCTTAAAAGGCGGAGGAGGCAATGAGCAGTTCTTC; CDR3 protein: CASSLKGGGGNEQFF
J gene: TRBJ2-7; D gene: TRBD2; clone size: few; V gene: TRBV5-1; CDR3 DNA: TGCGCCAGCAGAAGTTTTAGCGGGACTGACGAGCAGTACTTC; CDR3 protein: CASRSFSGTDEQYF
J gene: TRBJ2-3; D gene: NA; clone size: many; V gene: TRBV20-1; CDR3 DNA: TGCAGTGCTTACCGGACAGAAAGCACAGATACGCAGTATTTT; CDR3 protein: CSAYRTESTDTQYF
J gene: TRBJ2-7; D gene: TRBD1; clone size: NA; V gene: TRBV7-9; CDR3 DNA: TGTGCCAGCAGCTCCCGACAGGGTTCCGAGTACGAGCAGTACTTC; CDR3 protein: CASSSRQGSEYEQYF
J gene: TRBJ1-1; D gene: NA; clone size: NA; V gene: TRBV5-1; CDR3 DNA: TGCGCCAGCAGCAACTACCAAGGTGGGGTAGAAGCTTTCTTT; CDR3 protein: CASSNYQGGVEAFF
J gene: TRBJ2-2; D gene: NA; clone size: NA; V gene: TRBV20-1; CDR3 DNA: TGCAGTGCGGCCCAGAATCGAAACACCGGGGAGCTGTTTTTT; CDR3 protein: CSAAQNRNTGELFF
J gene: TRBJ2-1; D gene: TRBD2; clone size: few; V gene: TRBV24-1; CDR3 DNA: TGTGCCACTTCTAGCGGGTTTACCTACAATGAGCAGTTCTTC; CDR3 protein: CATSSGFTYNEQFF
J gene: TRBJ1-2; D gene: NA; clone size: NA; V gene: TRBV7-8; CDR3 DNA: TGTGCCAGCAGCCGATCGACAGGCTTCGATGGCTACACCTTC; CDR3 protein: CASSRSTGFDGYTF
J gene: TRBJ2-1; D gene: NA; clone size: few; V gene: TRBV7-8; CDR3 DNA: TGTGCCAGCAGCCCCAACAGGGTTTTCCGGGAGACGGGTAACCATGAGCAGTTCTTC; CDR3 protein: CASSPNRVFRETGNHEQFF
J gene: TRBJ2-2; D gene: NA; clone size: many; V gene: TRBV12-3/TRBV12-4; CDR3 DNA: TGTGCCAGCAACCAGGGACCCGGGGAGCTGTTTTTT; CDR3 protein: CASNQGPGELFF
J gene: TRBJ2-5; D gene: NA; clone size: many; V gene: TRBV28; CDR3 DNA: TGTGCCAGCAGTCGAGGCAGGGCCACCCAAGAGACCCAGTACTTC; CDR3 protein: CASSRGRATQETQYF
J gene: TRBJ2-7; D gene: NA; clone size: few; V gene: TRBV20-1; CDR3 DNA: TGCAGTGCTAGAGATTGGGCCAGATCGGTTTCCTCCTACGAGCAGTACTTC; CDR3 protein: CSARDWARSVSSYEQYF
J gene: TRBJ2-3; D gene: TRBD2; clone size: NA; V gene: TRBV5-1; CDR3 DNA: TGCGCCAGCAGCTTGGTTGTTAGCGGGGGGGCAGATACGCAGTATTTT; CDR3 protein: CASSLVVSGGADTQYF
J gene: TRBJ2-7; D gene: TRBD2; clone size: few; V gene: TRBV5-1; CDR3 DNA: TGCGCCAGCAGCTTAGGGGCGGGGGGGCAAATCCCCTACGAGCAGTACTTC; CDR3 protein: CASSLGAGGQIPYEQYF
J gene: TRBJ2-5; D gene: TRBD2; clone size: few; V gene: TRBV6-2/TRBV6-3; CDR3 DNA: TGTGCCAGCAGGGCACGATCTCTGCGGGAGGGCAGTGTGGAGACCCAGTACTTC; CDR3 protein: CASRARSLREGSVETQYF
J gene: TRBJ2-1; D gene: TRBD2; clone size: NA; V gene: TRBV11-2; CDR3 DNA: TGTGCCAGCAGCTTAGAGAGCAGGCGGGAGAATCTCTACAATGAGCAGTTCTTC; CDR3 protein: CASSLESRRENLYNEQFF
J gene: TRBJ2-3; D gene: NA; clone size: NA; V gene: TRBV27; CDR3 DNA: TGTGCCAGCAGTGGACACCTTAGCACAGATACGCAGTATTTT; CDR3 protein: CASSGHLSTDTQYF
J gene: TRBJ2-1; D gene: TRBD1; clone size: NA; V gene: TRBV11-2; CDR3 DNA: TGTGCCAGCAGCCCTAAACGGACAGGAAATTACAATGAGCAGTTCTTC; CDR3 protein: CASSPKRTGNYNEQFF
J gene: TRBJ2-2; D gene: NA; clone size: NA; V gene: TRBV12-3/TRBV12-4; CDR3 DNA: TGTGCCAGCAGCCCAGGCCGAGGGAACACCGGGGAGCTGTTTTTT; CDR3 protein: CASSPGRGNTGELFF
J gene: TRBJ2-5; D gene: NA; clone size: NA; V gene: TRBV18; CDR3 DNA: TGTGCCAGCTCACCGGACGCCCGGGGAGAGACCCAGTACTTC; CDR3 protein: CASSPDARGETQYF
J gene: TRBJ2-7; D gene: NA; clone size: few; V gene: TRBV5-1; CDR3 DNA: TGCGCCAGCAGCTTTAGGTTTAGCCTGACCTACGAGCAGTACTTC; CDR3 protein: CASSFRFSLTYEQYF
J gene: TRBJ2-5; D gene: NA; clone size: NA; V gene: TRBV18; CDR3 DNA: TGTGCCAGCTCACCCCTGATATCCCAAGAGACCCAGTACTTC; CDR3 protein: CASSPLISQETQYF
J gene: TRBJ2-1; D gene: TRBD1; clone size: NA; V gene: TRBV6-2/TRBV6-3; CDR3 DNA: TGTGCCAGCACCCCCCGGGACAGGGGCAACAATGAGCAGTTCTTC; CDR3 protein: CASTPRDRGNNEQFF
J gene: TRBJ2-7; D gene: TRBD2; clone size: many; V gene: TRBV27; CDR3 DNA: TGTGCCAGCAGTTTGGGTAGCGGGAACGAGCAGTACTTC; CDR3 protein: CASSLGSGNEQYF
J gene: TRBJ2-1; D gene: NA; clone size: few; V gene: TRBV15; CDR3 DNA: TGTGCCACCAGCAGAGTCCCAATTGGGGTTGTCTACAATGAGCAGTTCTTC; CDR3 protein: CATSRVPIGVVYNEQFF
J gene: TRBJ2-7; D gene: TRBD2; clone size: NA; V gene: TRBV29-1; CDR3 DNA: TGCAGCGTCCCGGGGGGGGGCGGAAGGGCCTACGAGCAGTACTTC; CDR3 protein: CSVPGGGGRAYEQYF
J gene: TRBJ2-1; D gene: TRBD2; clone size: NA; V gene: TRBV15; CDR3 DNA: TGTGCCACCAGCAGAGACCCGCCAACTAGCGGCAATGAGCAGTTCTTC; CDR3 protein: CATSRDPPTSGNEQFF
J gene: TRBJ1-1; D gene: NA; clone size: few; V gene: TRBV6-2/TRBV6-3; CDR3 DNA: TGTGCCAGCAGTTACGGGCGGGTGAACACTGAAGCTTTCTTT; CDR3 protein: CASSYGRVNTEAFF
J gene: TRBJ2-1; D gene: TRBD2; clone size: NA; V gene: TRBV27; CDR3 DNA: TGTGCCAGCAGAGAGGGACTACCTAATGAGCAGTTCTTC; CDR3 protein: CASREGLPNEQFF
J gene: TRBJ2-2; D gene: TRBD2; clone size: NA; V gene: TRBV7-2; CDR3 DNA: TGTGCCAGCAGCTTAGTAGCGGGACTGGACACCGGGGAGCTGTTTTTT; CDR3 protein: CASSLVAGLDTGELFF
J gene: TRBJ2-1; D gene: NA; clone size: NA; V gene: TRBV9; CDR3 DNA: TGTGCCAGCAGCGCCCGGGACAATCTACCCGAGGGTGAGCAGTTCTTC; CDR3 protein: CASSARDNLPEGEQFF
J gene: TRBJ2-4; D gene: NA; clone size: NA; V gene: TRBV5-1; CDR3 DNA: TGCGCCAGCAAGGAGTCGGCCGGGGTAGCCAAAAACATTCAGTACTTC; CDR3 protein: CASKESAGVAKNIQYF